This T cell receptor beta chain stems from a study of OX40 agonist ivuxolimab in advanced cancers. TCRdb keeps only in-frame clones here, not all; method: immunoSEQ multiplex PCR. This sample has 36,000 or so clones, with roughly 81% found just once. Trimming took 3 bases from V and 2 from J, leaving 10 bases between them. The CDR3 sequence is 14 residues long. Germline V gene sequence: CDR1 LNHDA, CDR2 SQIVND (reference sequence). The receptor's source is an adult with an advanced solid tumor such as melanoma, head and neck, liver or kidney cancer. Sample: CD4+ or CD8+ T cells sorted from blood, taken in a trial of the OX40 agonist ivuxolimab. The chain carries TRBV19 and TRBJ1-2, with unresolved D. CDR3 loop: CASSITWGNYGYTF. Written as DNA, the CDR3 is TGTGCCAGTAGTATCACCTGGGGAAACTATGGCTACACCTTC.